This T cell receptor (beta chain) originates from a study of OX40 agonist ivuxolimab in advanced cancers. Study conclusions and caveats: Partial responders at 0.1-3.0 mg/kg showed near-lowest clonal expansion.

Sequencing used immunoSEQ multiplex PCR; TCRdb keeps in-frame clones, though not all of them. The sample holds 99,000 or so clones, approximately 80% seen once. This clone was picked up a small number of times. Its antigen is not identified. V was shortened by 10 bases and J by 11 bases, with 10 bases between the two germline ends. This CDR3 has 9 amino acids. Germline V gives CDR1 SGHRS, CDR2 YFSETQ. Blood sampling was done at baseline, cycle 4 day 1, and cycle 7 day 1. This chain uses TRBV5-1 with TRBJ1-5; D call uncertain. The receptor comes from an adult with an advanced solid tumor such as melanoma, head and neck, liver or kidney cancer. This sample comprised CD4+ or CD8+ T cells sorted from blood, obtained in a trial of the OX40 agonist ivuxolimab. CDR3 sequence (DNA): TGCGCCCTCCCGAGGGCCCAGCATTTT. It codes for CALPRAQHF.